The present T cell receptor beta chain was sequenced within a study of blood T cell repertoires in COVID-19. Study-wide background: The United States, Italy and Spain were the sources of the acute and convalescent COVID-19 samples. PBMCs, B-cell-depleted T cells, or T cells were the source of the cDNA or gDNA that made up the material.

In the study's own analysis: The assay estimated nucleated cells by amplifying reference gene primers. The repertoire was sequenced with immunoSEQ multiplex PCR; TCRdb's copy has only in-frame clones and lacks some. V, J and clone size are those of that table, while D and trimming were read from the DNA. The table lists some 67,000 clones, 70% to 90% of them singletons. This CDR3 comprises 14 residues. Germline-derived CDR1 and CDR2 are SEHNR and FQNEAQ (reference sequence). The germline V and J ends were trimmed by 3 bases and 7 bases, with 10 bases remaining between them. V usage is TRBV7-9 and J usage is TRBJ1-6, with D tentatively TRBD1 (5 bases). Specimen: peripheral blood. This receptor was obtained from a woman of 80 years or more with acute or convalescent COVID-19. The CDR3 DNA reads as TGTGCCAGCAGCTTTGGAGGGGACAATTCACCCCTCCACTTT. It specifies CASSFGGDNSPLHF.